This T cell receptor (beta chain) derives from a study of shared clonotypes between healthy human individuals. Only in-frame clones appear in the TCRdb table, and some are missing; sequencing was by immunoSEQ multiplex PCR. The profile shows roughly 2,000,000 clones, roughly 94% of them singletons. Terminally differentiated effector memory CD45RA+ cells were excluded from the naive CD8 cells, which were CD45RO-negative and positively selected for CCR7. This TCR derives from a man aged 18 to 35 in good health. Sequenced input: naive CD8+ T cells sorted from blood.

In DNA form, the CDR3 reads TGTGCCAGCAGTATACACAGGTATGGCGAGCAGTACTTC. Residues: CASSIHRYGEQYF. The V and J genes are TRBV27 and TRBJ2-7; tentatively, D is TRBD1 (5 bases). Germline CDR1 and CDR2: MNHEY and SMNVEV (reference sequence). Between the trimmed V and J ends, which lost 5 bases and 6 bases, there was a span of 14 bases. This CDR3 is built from 13 residues.